This passage covers 7 T cell receptor beta chains from one sample sequenced in a study of regulatory T cells in long-lasting Graves disease (dated by TCRdb to the early 2020s). The time point label, as the study defines it: newly diagnosed GD, antithyroid drugs for less than 3 months. For both TCR sequencing and RNA sequencing, RNA was extracted from PBMCs in TRIzol. Library prep was done by multiplex PCR. The instrument was an Illumina HiSeq 4000. TCR beta libraries were built with iRepertoire HTBI primers and Arm-PCR amplification of CDR3 regions. The raw public data were reprocessed by TCRdb itself: fastp quality trimming at Q25, MiXCR clonotype calling, in-frame beta chains only. Each CDR3 protein appears once, grouped with its most common genes and DNA. In all, the sample holds some 250,000 distinct CDR3 sequences, and about a sixth of those were seen once. Jointly, the top ten make up approximately 20% of the sample.

Material: peripheral blood mononuclear cells (PBMCs), obtained at new diagnosis, from a patient treated with antithyroid drugs. These receptor sequences come from a female donor with Graves disease.

The chain employs TRBV4-3 and TRBJ2-7; 9 nucleotides align to TRBD2. V dropped 4 bases and J dropped 2; count of bases not matched to a gene: 6. Germline V gene lookup returns CDR1 LGHNA and CDR2 YSLEER. CDR3 size: 15 residues. This CDR3 reads CASSRVIAGAYEQYF. In nucleotides, the CDR3 is TGCGCCAGCAGCCGGGTCATAGCGGGGGCCTACGAGCAGTACTTC.

This clonotype showed up many times. This chain connects TRBV11-2 to TRBJ2-2; 14 bases are shared with TRBD2. CDR3 length: 18 residues. V dropped 5 bases and J dropped 5; count of bases not matched to a gene: 10. The germline V gene has CDR1 SGHAT and CDR2 FQNNGV. CDR3 protein: CASSAPGLAGEGTGELFF. The CDR3 nucleotides read TGTGCCAGCAGCGCCCCGGGACTAGCGGGAGAAGGGACCGGGGAGCTGTTTTTT.

This clonotype appeared many times. The chain couples TRBV7-3 to TRBJ2-5; a possible D gene is TRBD2 (5 bases). The germline V gene has CDR1 SGHTA and CDR2 FQGTGA. CDR3 length: 13 residues. V was trimmed by 4 bases and J by 7 bases, leaving 13 bases between them. This CDR3 is CASSSTSSGTQYF. In nucleotides, the CDR3 is TGTGCCAGCAGCTCCACTAGTTCCGGGACCCAGTACTTC.

This rearrangement joins TRBV3-1 to TRBJ2-5; 12 bases are a match to TRBD2. CDR3 length equals 19 residues. The germline V gene encodes CDR1 LGHDT and CDR2 YNNKEL (reference sequence). Trimming cost V 0 bases and J 5 bases; bases outside gene matches: 13. The CDR3 here is CASSQDLGLAGFGGETQYF. Here the CDR3 DNA reads TGTGCCAGCAGCCAAGATCTCGGACTAGCGGGATTTGGCGGCGAGACCCAGTACTTC.

This clonotype was observed a handful of times. The chain carries TRBV10-3 and TRBJ2-7; unclear D gene. This CDR3 contains 13 residues. Germline CDR1 and CDR2: ENHRY and SYGVKD. The V and J ends lost 8 bases and 3 bases respectively, with 14 bases between them. The CDR3 bases are TGTGCCATCTCCCGTAGCTTTGACTACGAGCAGTACTTC. Translating it yields CAISRSFDYEQYF.

This clonotype was observed many times. The genes are TRBV18 and TRBJ1-2, with D possibly being TRBD1 (5 bases). The CDR3 totals 15 residues. V gave up 0 bases and J gave up 8 bases, with 16 bases separating them. From germline, CDR1 is KGHSH and CDR2 LQKENI. The CDR3 nucleotides are TGTGCCAGCTCACCACCTTTGGCTAGGGGCGAAGGCTACACCTTC. Its translation is CASSPPLARGEGYTF.

This clonotype showed up just a few times. The chain is built from TRBV6-1 and TRBJ1-4, with D maybe TRBD1 (5 bases). Per germline, CDR1 MNHNS and CDR2 SASEGT. The ends were cut back, 2 bases at V and 7 bases at J, with 14 bases in the middle. This CDR3 comprises 15 residues. In DNA, the CDR3 is TGTGCCAGCAGTGAACTGGGGGGGGGGGGTGAAAAACTGTTTTTT. Its protein product is CASSELGGGGEKLFF.